This T cell receptor beta chain was found in a study of siplizumab effects on memory and regulatory T cells (dated by TCRdb to between 2018 and 2021). Broadly, across the study: The study examined how the anti-CD2 antibody siplizumab affects alloreactive T-cell subsets in allogeneic mixed lymphocyte reactions built from human PBMCs. Overall study outcomes, separate from this receptor: Greater diversity appeared to be present in unstimulated naive T cells than in memory T cells, and a substantial contribution to the alloresponse seemed to be made by naive cells. Because sequences at frequencies below about 10^-5 were poorly captured, only a minor fraction of alloreactive clones could be mapped back to unstimulated subsets. Whether proliferating Tregs from siplizumab cultures were suppressive was not functionally confirmed. Among mappable alloreactive CD4+ clones, an average Treg-derived fraction of over 60% was observed with siplizumab, compared with roughly 25% in control reactions. The cumulative frequency of alloreactive sequences that could be traced back to unstimulated CD4+ memory T cells was significantly reduced by siplizumab. A naive or memory phenotype could not be assigned to roughly 80-97% of proliferating CD4+ or CD8+ clones.

Unstimulated CD4+ memory cells were also sequenced in three donor pairs, together with CD4+ naive, CD8+ TEMRA, CD8+ naive and CD8+ effector memory subsets. TCRbeta CDR3 sequencing was performed on sorted unstimulated T cells and on proliferating T cells recovered from mixed lymphocyte reactions. Fresh whole blood from approximately 9 HLA-typed healthy donors was used to isolate PBMCs. As for this clone: Its antigen remains undetermined. Within one base of it there is no much larger clone, and no base qualities were kept.

The germline V gene encodes CDR1 SGHRS and CDR2 YFSETQ. V ends up 3 bases short and J 5 bases short, with an unmatched junction base count of 4. The cysteine opens and the phenylalanine closes a CDR3 of 14 amino acids. The entry retains the CDR3 DNA only, 42 bases that are in frame from base 1. Library prep was done by the immunoSEQ multiplex PCR assay. Around 9.9 x 10^4 TCR templates per sample were assayed by the deep sequencing platform. Genomic DNA extracted from sorted T cells was used for TCRbeta CDR3 sequencing. For the original study's pipeline: The R programming language was used for the clonal analysis of the TCRbeta CDR3 data. Unstimulated samples were compared with post-reaction CFSE-low samples to define alloreactive CD4+ and CD8+ clones. Alloreactive CD4+ clones were assigned to regulatory or non-regulatory origin by matching sequences to sorted unstimulated Treg and non-Treg repertoires. This immuneACCESS table, as held by TCRdb, lists in-frame sequences with V and J called but not all clones. Of the missing ones, under half trace to an unresolved V gene in checked studies; the others have no known cause. V and J calls plus clone size are reproduced from that table; the DNA served to infer D and trimming. The sample table shows just over 60,000 clones, and 65% to 80% are seen once. Together, the top ten hold about 0.41% of the sample.

This sequence originates from a human donor in good health. This sequence uses TRBV5-1 and TRBJ1-1, and 10 junction bases match TRBD1. The sample consisted of memory CD4+ T cells sorted from blood. In the paper's terms, the cell subset or site label means: unstimulated CD4+ memory T cells. The DNA sequence follows: TGCGCCAGCAGCTATTTGGGACAGGGGACTGAAGCTTTCTTT. This is translated as CASSYLGQGTEAFF.